This T cell receptor (beta chain) is from a study of blood T cells in healthy people across ages. The CDR3 length is 13 residues. Germline lookup yields CDR1 SGHTA and CDR2 FQGNSA. V dropped 5 bases and J dropped 2 bases, with 9 bases sitting between them. Isolation per sample recovered at least 6 million PBMCs. Ten or more counts support this clonotype. Its specificity is unknown. Primed by a sample-barcoded 5' primer and a J-beta primer mix, a second PCR proceeded for about 6 to 11 cycles. Template switching added a 12-random-nucleotide identifier to every cDNA molecule. Each of the samples gave a minimum of 2.5 million paired-end reads that contained CDR3. From the 5' RACE reads, TCRdb called clonotypes with MiXCR, one entry per CDR3 protein. This sample has approximately 810,000 distinct CDR3 sequences, with 35% to 40% found just once. Findings of the study overall: Diversity of TCR beta correlated strongly with naive T cell percentage.

The sequence was collected from a man in his late teens or twenties in good health. The rearrangement uses TRBV7-2 and TRBJ1-2, with D tentatively TRBD1 (6 bases). Sequencing input: blood. The CDR3 loop is CASSVDRNYGYTF. CDR3 DNA sequence: TGTGCCAGCAGCGTAGACAGGAACTATGGCTACACCTTC.